A single T cell receptor (beta chain) is shown here with its context. The target antigen is unknown. These data originate in a study of CD8+ T cells in alopecia areata. Across the study: Tofacitinib administration to treated patients was oral, at 5 to 10 mg twice daily. Overall study findings and caveats: Clonality in lesional scalp, especially alopecia totalis/universalis, exceeded that of normal scalp. There were many expanded lesional clones persisting in scalp and blood during tofacitinib.

In each case, RNA was isolated and then reverse transcribed into cDNA as the sequencing template. This table comes from immunoSEQ multiplex PCR, and its TCRdb copy is limited to in-frame clones, with some not included. Of approximately 210,000 clones listed, 64% are singletons. As for treatment: oral pan-JAK inhibitor, 5-10 mg twice daily. In alopecia areata patients, both lesional scalp punch biopsies and peripheral blood were collected. In germline, CDR1 is LNHDA, CDR2 SQIVND (reference sequence). This CDR3 has 16 residues. V was clipped by 9 bases and J by 8 bases; unmatched bases: 20. The chain couples TRBV19 to TRBJ1-2; 8 nucleotides agree with TRBD1. The TCR was taken from a human donor with alopecia areata. Sample: CD4+ T cells sorted from blood, taken at week 4, from a patient treated with tofacitinib. In nucleotides, the CDR3 is TGTGCCAGCAGGGGGCCGCCCGGCAGGGGGATGGAAGGCTACACCTTC. It specifies CASRGPPGRGMEGYTF.